The source of this T cell receptor beta chain is a study of shared clonotypes between healthy human individuals. In the study overall: Contributing individuals were a couple of females and a few males aged 18 to 49. Study results and limitations: Genetic and exposure-history diversity was limited by the small donor number. Sample collection involved blood only; tissue repertoires are likely different.

Healthy HIV-negative adults without recent acute infections or vaccinations served as donors. TCRdb keeps only in-frame clones here, not all; method: immunoSEQ multiplex PCR. The sample records roughly 2.5 million clones, 90% to 95% being singletons. V lost 1 base and J 2 bases, leaving 8 bases between the germline ends. CDR1 is KGHSH, CDR2 LQKENI, per germline. The CDR3 extends over 15 amino acids. A note on this clone: As yet, its antigen is unknown.

Sequencing used naive CD4+ T cells sorted from blood. As for subset: CD45RA+ positively selected. This receptor was taken from a man aged 18-30 years in good health. This chain connects TRBV18 to TRBJ1-4; the D gene is possibly TRBD1 (5 bases). The CDR3 protein is CASSPQGFTNEKLFF. In DNA form, the CDR3 reads TGTGCCAGCTCACCACAGGGGTTCACTAATGAAAAACTGTTTTTT.